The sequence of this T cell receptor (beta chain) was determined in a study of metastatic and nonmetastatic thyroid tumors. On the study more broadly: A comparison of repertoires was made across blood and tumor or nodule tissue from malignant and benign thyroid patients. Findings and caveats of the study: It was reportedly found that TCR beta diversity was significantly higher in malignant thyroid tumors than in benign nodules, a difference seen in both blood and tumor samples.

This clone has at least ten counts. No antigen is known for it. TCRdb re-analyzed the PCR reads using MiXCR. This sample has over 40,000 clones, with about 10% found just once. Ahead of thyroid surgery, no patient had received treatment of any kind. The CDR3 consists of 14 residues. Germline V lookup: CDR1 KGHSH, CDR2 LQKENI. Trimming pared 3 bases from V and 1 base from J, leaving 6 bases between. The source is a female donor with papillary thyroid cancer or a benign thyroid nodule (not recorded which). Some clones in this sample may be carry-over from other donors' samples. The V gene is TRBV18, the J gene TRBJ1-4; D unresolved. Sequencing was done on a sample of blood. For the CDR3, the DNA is TGTGCCAGCTCACCGGGGTTAACTAATGAAAAACTGTTTTTT. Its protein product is CASSPGLTNEKLFF.